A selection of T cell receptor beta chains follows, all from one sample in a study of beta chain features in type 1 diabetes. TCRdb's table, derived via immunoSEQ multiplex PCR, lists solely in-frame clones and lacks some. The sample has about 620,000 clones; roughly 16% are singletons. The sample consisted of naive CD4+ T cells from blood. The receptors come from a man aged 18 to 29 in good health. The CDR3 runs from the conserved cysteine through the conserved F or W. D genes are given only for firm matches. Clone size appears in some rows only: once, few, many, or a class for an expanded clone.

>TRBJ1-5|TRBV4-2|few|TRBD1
CASSQGTGEQPQHF
TGTGCCAGCAGCCAAGGGACAGGCGAACAGCCCCAGCATTTT
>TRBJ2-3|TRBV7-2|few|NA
CASSLYRRSTDTQYF
TGTGCCAGCAGCTTATACCGGAGAAGCACAGATACGCAGTATTTT
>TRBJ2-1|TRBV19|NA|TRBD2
CASSMVGGRAFDEQFF
TGTGCCAGTAGTATGGTTGGCGGGAGGGCCTTTGATGAGCAGTTCTTC
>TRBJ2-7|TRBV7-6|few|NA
CASSRTLSSYEQYF
TGTGCCAGCAGCCGGACGCTTAGCTCCTACGAGCAGTACTTC
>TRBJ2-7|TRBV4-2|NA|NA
CASSAHSVTYEQYF
TGTGCCAGCAGCGCCCACAGTGTTACCTACGAGCAGTACTTC
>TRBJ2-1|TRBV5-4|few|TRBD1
CASRGQASYNEQFF
TGTGCCAGCAGGGGACAGGCCAGCTACAATGAGCAGTTCTTC
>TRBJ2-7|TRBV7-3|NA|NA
CASRDTRRSYEQYF
TGTGCCAGCAGGGACACTCGCCGGAGCTACGAGCAGTACTTC
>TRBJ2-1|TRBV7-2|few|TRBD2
CASSAPGLAMNEQFF
TGTGCCAGCAGCGCACCGGGACTAGCGATGAATGAGCAGTTCTTC
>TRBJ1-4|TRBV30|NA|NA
CAWEQGATNEKLFF
TGTGCCTGGGAACAGGGTGCAACTAATGAAAAACTGTTTTTT
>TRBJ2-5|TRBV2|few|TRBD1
CASGGQQETQYF
TGTGCCAGCGGGGGACAGCAAGAGACCCAGTACTTC
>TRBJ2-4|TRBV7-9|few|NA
CASSLGFRKNIQYF
TGTGCCAGCAGCTTAGGATTTCGCAAAAACATTCAGTACTTC
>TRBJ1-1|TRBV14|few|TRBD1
CASSLGQGKMNTEAFF
TGTGCCAGCAGCCTCGGACAGGGAAAAATGAACACTGAAGCTTTCTTT
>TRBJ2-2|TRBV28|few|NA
CASTVENTGELFF
TGTGCCAGCACCGTAGAGAACACCGGGGAGCTGTTTTTT
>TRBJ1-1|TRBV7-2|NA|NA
CASSLVRPGSVSEAFF
TGTGCCAGCAGCTTAGTCCGTCCGGGCTCCGTGTCTGAAGCTTTCTTT
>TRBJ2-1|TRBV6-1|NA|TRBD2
CASSDRTSGYNEQFF
TGTGCCAGCAGTGATCGGACTAGCGGTTACAATGAGCAGTTCTTC
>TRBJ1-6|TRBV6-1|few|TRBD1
CASSELMGQGRVGRNSPLHF
TGTGCCAGCAGTGAATTAATGGGACAGGGTCGGGTCGGAAGAAATTCACCCCTCCACTTT
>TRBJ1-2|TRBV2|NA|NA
CASSEREGTYGYTF
TGTGCCAGCAGTGAGAGAGAGGGTACCTATGGCTACACCTTC
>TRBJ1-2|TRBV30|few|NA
CAWDSGGGYGYTF
TGTGCCTGGGACTCGGGCGGGGGCTATGGCTACACCTTC
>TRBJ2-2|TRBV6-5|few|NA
CASSPPTGRTGELFF
TGTGCCAGCAGTCCCCCTACGGGTCGGACCGGGGAGCTGTTTTTT
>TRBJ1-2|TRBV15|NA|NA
CATSPSGRGRANYGYTF
TGTGCCACCAGCCCGTCTGGGAGGGGCAGGGCTAACTATGGCTACACCTTC
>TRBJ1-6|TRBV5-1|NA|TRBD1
CASSARDRNSPLHF
TGCGCCAGCAGCGCCCGGGACAGGAATTCACCCCTCCACTTT
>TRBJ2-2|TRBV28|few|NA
CASTRGGVPIRELFF
TGTGCCAGCACTCGAGGGGGGGTCCCTATCAGGGAGCTGTTTTTT
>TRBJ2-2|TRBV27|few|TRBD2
CASSLMGLARTGELFF
TGTGCCAGCAGTTTAATGGGACTAGCGAGGACCGGGGAGCTGTTTTTT
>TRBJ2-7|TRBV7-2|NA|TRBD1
CASSLGSGGAYEQYF
TGTGCCAGCAGCTTAGGATCAGGGGGTGCCTACGAGCAGTACTTC
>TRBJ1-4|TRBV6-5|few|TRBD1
CASSWGQPNEKLFF
TGTGCCAGCAGTTGGGGACAGCCGAATGAAAAACTGTTTTTT
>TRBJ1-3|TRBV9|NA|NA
CASSVGTKAGNTIYF
TGTGCCAGCAGCGTAGGGACAAAGGCTGGAAACACCATATATTTT
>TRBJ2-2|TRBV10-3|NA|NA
CAISEVRYTGELFF
TGTGCCATCAGTGAGGTCAGATACACCGGGGAGCTGTTTTTT
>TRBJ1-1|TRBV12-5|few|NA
CASGLVSTEAFF
TGTGCTAGTGGTTTGGTTAGCACTGAAGCTTTCTTT
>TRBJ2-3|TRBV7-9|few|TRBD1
CASSYRGGATTDTQYF
TGTGCCAGCAGCTATAGAGGGGGCGCTACGACAGATACGCAGTATTTT
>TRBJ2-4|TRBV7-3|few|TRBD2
CASSLQRETKNIQYF
TGTGCCAGCAGCTTACAGCGGGAGACCAAAAACATTCAGTACTTC
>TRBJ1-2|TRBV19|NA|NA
CASGGYTF
TGTGCCAGTGGGGGCTACACCTTC
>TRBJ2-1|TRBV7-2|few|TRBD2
CASSTLSGRASYNEQFF
TGTGCCAGCAGCACCCTTAGCGGGAGGGCCTCCTACAATGAGCAGTTCTTC
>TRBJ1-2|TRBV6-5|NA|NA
CASSYSSAGSNYGYTF
TGTGCCAGCAGTTACTCATCGGCAGGGAGTAACTATGGCTACACCTTC
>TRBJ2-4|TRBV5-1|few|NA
CASSLATGTDIQYF
TGCGCCAGCAGCTTGGCCACAGGGACGGACATTCAGTACTTC
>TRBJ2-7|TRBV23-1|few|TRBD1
CATPETTGTGVFSYEQYF
TGCGCCACCCCAGAGACAACCGGGACAGGGGTTTTCTCCTACGAGCAGTACTTC
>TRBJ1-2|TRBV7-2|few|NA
CASSLATGVRGYTF
TGTGCCAGCAGCTTAGCAACGGGGGTCCGGGGCTACACCTTC
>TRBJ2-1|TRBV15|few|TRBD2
CATSRVRLAGGNEQFF
TGTGCCACCAGCAGAGTGCGACTAGCGGGGGGCAATGAGCAGTTCTTC
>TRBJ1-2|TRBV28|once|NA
CASSRRGRINGYTF
TGTGCCAGCAGCCGGCGCGGGAGGATTAATGGCTACACCTTC
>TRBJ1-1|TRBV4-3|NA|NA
CASSPQGGWTGEAFF
TGCGCCAGCAGCCCGCAAGGCGGGTGGACGGGTGAAGCTTTCTTT
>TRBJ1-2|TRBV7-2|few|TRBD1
CASSSRDRVLGGYTF
TGTGCCAGCAGCAGCCGGGACAGGGTGTTGGGTGGCTACACCTTC
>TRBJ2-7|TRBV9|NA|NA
CASSVGYEQYF
TGTGCCAGCAGCGTAGGGTACGAGCAGTACTTC